The rows below give T cell receptor beta chains drawn from one sample of a study of blood T cells in healthy people across ages. TCRdb used MiXCR to reprocess the 5' RACE reads, holding one entry per CDR3 protein. The table shows approximately 780,000 distinct CDR3 sequences, with around 25% occurring only once. These sequences were also reported in another study, on T cells of mothers and their children.

The source material was blood. These receptors all stem from a boy aged 5-17 years in good health. CDR3s include the opening cysteine and the closing phenylalanine or tryptophan. D genes are given only for firm matches. Expanded clones get a size class; other rows say once, few or many, or leave the size out.

j_call,d_call,clone_size,cdr3_length,v_call,cdr3_nt,cdr3_aa
TRBJ2-1,TRBD2,few,15,TRBV10-3,TGTGCCATCAGTGAGGAAATAGCGGGGGGCAATGAGCAGTTCTTC,CAISEEIAGGNEQFF
TRBJ2-3,TRBD1,few,15,TRBV6-5,TGTGCCAGCAGGCCCCAAGGGGGCTTTGGAGATACGCAGTATTTT,CASRPQGGFGDTQYF
TRBJ2-5,TRBD1,few,15,TRBV11-2,TGTGCCAGCAGCCCCGACAGGGCTTTTTGGGAGACCCAGTACTTC,CASSPDRAFWETQYF
TRBJ1-1,NA,few,12,TRBV28,TGTGCCAGCAGTTTATATGTCACTGAAGCTTTCTTT,CASSLYVTEAFF
TRBJ2-1,TRBD2,NA,17,TRBV7-9,TGTGCCAGCAGCTCCAGCCTAGCGGGGGAAGTAGACAATGAGCAGTTCTTC,CASSSSLAGEVDNEQFF
TRBJ1-6,NA,few,14,TRBV28,TGTGCCAGCAGCGGAGCCTTAGGAGAGTCACCCCTCCACTTT,CASSGALGESPLHF
TRBJ2-1,TRBD1,NA,18,TRBV7-2,TGTGCCAGCAGCCCCGAAGGGGGCTCCTCGAGCTCCTACAATGAGCAGTTCTTC,CASSPEGGSSSSYNEQFF
TRBJ1-1,NA,few,17,TRBV7-9,TGTGCCAGCAGCTCAATCCGGGACGGACTAATGAACACTGAAGCTTTCTTT,CASSSIRDGLMNTEAFF
TRBJ2-5,NA,NA,13,TRBV20-1,TGCAGTGCTAGAGAGAGAGGTCAAGAGACCCAGTACTTC,CSARERGQETQYF
TRBJ2-7,NA,few,17,TRBV28,TGTGCCAGCAGTTTCAGGGAGGTTAATACAGGGGCCTTAGAGCAGTACTTC,CASSFREVNTGALEQYF
TRBJ2-2,NA,NA,16,TRBV5-5,TGTGCCAGCAGCCGTTGGGACCCGTCGAACACCGGGGAGCTGTTTTTT,CASSRWDPSNTGELFF
TRBJ2-7,TRBD1,few,14,TRBV20-1,TGCAGTGCTAGGGGGACAGGGGGGGACTACGAGCAGTACTTC,CSARGTGGDYEQYF
TRBJ1-2,TRBD1,few,12,TRBV5-1,TGCGCCAGCAGACCGGACAGGGGAGGCTACACCTTC,CASRPDRGGYTF
TRBJ2-3,NA,few,11,TRBV9,TGTGCCAGCACCCTATATCCTACGCAGTATTTT,CASTLYPTQYF
TRBJ2-3,NA,NA,15,TRBV20-1,TGCAGTGCTAGTAATCGGCTAGAGGGGTCCGATACGCAGTATTTT,CSASNRLEGSDTQYF
TRBJ2-4,TRBD2,NA,17,TRBV4-3,TGCGCCAGCAGCCAAGATCTCTCGCGGGGGGCCAAAAACATTCAGTACTTC,CASSQDLSRGAKNIQYF